What follows are 26 T cell receptor beta chains derived from one specimen sequenced in a study of regulatory T cells in long-lasting Graves disease. According to the study, TCR beta libraries were built with iRepertoire HTBI primers and CDR3-region Arm-PCR. TCRdb re-analysed the multiplex PCR reads in MiXCR, keeping a single row per CDR3 protein. The data contain roughly 320,000 distinct CDR3 sequences, 16% of them singletons. Time point in this sample: newly diagnosed GD, antithyroid drugs for less than 3 months. The TCR library was prepared using RNA isolated from PBMCs. Separately, the same data were catalogued under a study of T cells in Graves' hyperthyroidism and ophthalmopathy.

Here the sequenced sample was peripheral blood mononuclear cells (PBMCs), taken at new diagnosis, from a patient treated with antithyroid drugs. Receptors were obtained from a man aged 35-49 years with Graves disease.

In its sample, this clonotype was seen many times. This chain joins TRBV12-3 or TRBV12-4 and TRBJ1-4; D gene uncertain. The CDR3 extends over 14 amino acids. Deletions cut 5 bases from V and 8 bases from J, with 15 bases between. The CDR3 loop is CASSPRPVEEKLFF. CDR3 nucleotide sequence: TGTGCCAGCAGTCCACGCCCGGTTGAGGAAAAACTGTTTTTT.

This clonotype has a handful of counts. The chain has TRBV5-1 and TRBJ2-7; D possibly corresponds to TRBD2 (5 bases). This CDR3 has 13 residues. Germline loops: CDR1 SGHRS, CDR2 YFSETQ. The ends were cut back, 0 bases at V and 6 bases at J, with 10 bases in the middle. In nucleotides, the CDR3 is TGCGCCAGCAGCTTGGGTTCCGAGGGCGAGCAGTACTTC. Translating it yields CASSLGSEGEQYF.

This clonotype has at least ten counts. CDR3 DNA: TGTGCCAGCTCACCACCGGGTGGGTACCAAGAGACCCAGTACTTC. It encodes CASSPPGGYQETQYF. The V and J genes are TRBV18 and TRBJ2-5, with D uncertain. V lost 0 bases and J 0 bases, leaving 8 bases between the germline ends. Germline V gives CDR1 KGHSH, CDR2 LQKENI. The CDR3 is 15 residues long.

This clonotype was detected only once. The CDR3 region is CASSTPDRVTDTQYF. CDR3 bases: TGTGCCAGCAGCACACCGGACAGGGTCACAGATACGCAGTATTTT. V is TRBV7-2 and J is TRBJ2-3; 8 bases line up with TRBD1. Germline values: CDR1 SGHTA, CDR2 FQGNSA. V lost 5 bases to trimming and J lost 2 bases; unmatched junction nucleotides: 6. The CDR3 has 15 amino acids.

This clonotype has a handful of counts. Sequence at one end of the junction differs from germline and may be a read error. The chain combines TRBV7-9 with TRBJ2-7; D is undetermined. Germline lookup yields CDR1 SEHNR and CDR2 FQNEAQ (reference sequence). CDR3 length: 12 residues. This CDR3 reads CASSLVSYGQYF. CDR3 nucleotides: TGTGCCAGCAGCTTAGTCTCCTACGGGCAGTACTTC.

This clonotype appeared many times. This CDR3 is CASSQLRAGTYEQYF. The CDR3 DNA reads as TGTGCCAGCTCACAACTCCGGGCAGGGACATACGAGCAGTACTTC. The gene calls are TRBV18 and TRBJ2-7; D perhaps matches TRBD1 (6 bases). Looked up from germline, CDR1 is KGHSH and CDR2 is LQKENI. The CDR3 has 15 amino acids. With 4 bases removed from V and 4 bases from J, the gap between germline ends came to 17 bases.

The chain is built from TRBV28 and TRBJ2-1; 12 nucleotides match TRBD2. CDR3 length: 17 residues. Looked up from germline, CDR1 is MDHEN and CDR2 is SYDVKM. V shed 0 bases and J 9 bases; nucleotides not matched to a gene: 9. CDR3 sequence (DNA): TGTGCCAGCAGTTTATGGACTAGCGGGGGCCCTTTGGGTGAGCAGTTCTTC. This encodes CASSLWTSGGPLGEQFF.

The table lists this clonotype with many counts. The rearrangement links TRBV6-1 to TRBJ1-5, with 8 bases lining up with TRBD1. The CDR3 is 15 residues long. J was trimmed by 2 bases and V by 5 bases; bases with no gene match: 5. In germline, CDR1 is MNHNS, CDR2 SASEGT. As DNA, the CDR3 is TGTGCCAGCAGTCGAGACAGGGGAGGCAATCAGCCCCAGCATTTT. This encodes CASSRDRGGNQPQHF.

This chain uses TRBV25-1 with TRBJ1-1; D may be TRBD1 (6 bases). Germline V gives CDR1 MGHDK, CDR2 SYGVNS. V lost 8 bases and J 5 bases, leaving 18 bases between the germline ends. The CDR3 contains 14 residues. CDR3: CASAWTGGETEAFF. The CDR3 DNA reads as TGTGCCAGCGCCTGGACGGGGGGCGAAACTGAAGCTTTCTTT.

This clonotype occurred many times. The chain is built from TRBV28 and TRBJ2-7; maybe TRBD2 (6 bases). Germline CDR1 MDHEN, CDR2 SYDVKM. V was shortened by 7 bases and J by 1 base, with 17 bases between the two germline ends. The CDR3 is 15 residues long. CDR3 amino acids: CASNIGPGGSYEQYF. In DNA form, the CDR3 reads TGTGCCAGCAATATAGGTCCTGGGGGGTCCTACGAGCAGTACTTC.

The sample holds many counts of this clonotype. The chain uses TRBV27 and TRBJ1-5, with D possibly being TRBD1 (5 bases). There are 15 residues in the CDR3. V lost 1 base to trimming and J lost 6 bases, with 13 bases between them. Looked up from germline, CDR1 is MNHEY and CDR2 is SMNVEV (reference sequence). CDR3 loop: CASSLWQGSGQPQHF. The DNA for the CDR3 is TGTGCCAGCAGTTTATGGCAGGGATCGGGTCAGCCCCAGCATTTT.

This sequence joins TRBV4-3 and TRBJ1-3, with a weak D call TRBD1 (5 bases). The CDR3 extends over 17 amino acids. Trimming removed 4 bases at V and 0 bases at J, with 16 bases between. Germline V lookup: CDR1 LGHNA, CDR2 YSLEER. CDR3 DNA: TGCGCCAGCAGCCTTACCCAGACAGCCTTCTCTGGAAACACCATATATTTT. It yields the protein CASSLTQTAFSGNTIYF.

In its sample, this clonotype was seen a few times. The chain links TRBV9 to TRBJ1-4; no clear D. There are 14 residues in the CDR3. CDR1 is SGDLS and CDR2 is YYNGEE in the germline V gene. The V end lost 0 bases, the J end lost 6 bases, and 9 bases lay between the germline ends. The CDR3 region is CASSVGHADEKLFF. CDR3 bases: TGTGCCAGCAGCGTAGGGCACGCCGATGAAAAACTGTTTTTT.

Ten or more counts support this clonotype. V and J are TRBV20-1 and TRBJ2-1; TRBD2 aligns across 12 bases. The CDR3 contains 14 residues. V lost 6 bases, J lost 10 bases, and 10 bases stayed unmatched. Germline loops: CDR1 DFQATT, CDR2 SNEGSKA (reference sequence). CDR3 sequence: CSASSGGAQSEQFF. The CDR3 nucleotides read TGCAGTGCGTCTAGCGGGGGGGCTCAGTCGGAGCAGTTCTTC.

This clonotype was observed many times. This chain uses TRBV20-1 with TRBJ2-2; 9 bases agree with TRBD1. CDR1 and CDR2 from the germline V gene are DFQATT and SNEGSKA (reference sequence). V lost 6 bases to trimming and J lost 6 bases; unmatched junction nucleotides: 8. The CDR3 runs to 14 residues. The chain's CDR3 is CSAPNRGRAGELFF. The CDR3 nucleotides are TGCAGTGCCCCAAACAGGGGGCGAGCCGGGGAGCTGTTTTTT.

This clonotype was recorded at least ten times. The chain combines TRBV28 with TRBJ2-1, with 7 positions matching TRBD2. Trimming took 6 bases from V and 9 from J; bases not matched to a gene: 2. The CDR3 length is 11 residues. CDR1 MDHEN and CDR2 SYDVKM come from the germline V gene. The CDR3 region has the DNA TGTGCCAGCAGCCAGCGGGGTGAGCAGTTCTTC. Its protein product is CASSQRGEQFF.

At least ten counts were recorded for this clonotype. V and J are TRBV28 and TRBJ1-5; D not certain. The germline V and J ends were trimmed by 5 bases and 0 bases, with 8 bases remaining between them. Germline loops: CDR1 MDHEN, CDR2 SYDVKM. The CDR3 spans 14 residues. CDR3 sequence: CASSVLYSNQPQHF. The DNA for the CDR3 is TGTGCCAGCAGTGTACTTTATAGCAATCAGCCCCAGCATTTT. Supplemented by reference TRBV28 and TRBJ1-5, the full variable domain reads DVKVTQSSRYLVKRTGEKVFLECVQDMDHENMFWYRQDPGLGLRLIYFSYDVKMKEKGDIPEGYSVSREKKERFSLILESASTNQTSMYLCASSVLYSNQPQHFGDGTRLSIL.

CDR3 sequence: CASSGGRGKNIQYF. As DNA, the CDR3 is TGTGCCAGCAGTGGGGGGAGGGGCAAAAACATTCAGTACTTC. The V gene is TRBV12-3 or TRBV12-4, the J gene TRBJ2-4, with 7 bases matching TRBD2. The CDR3 has 14 amino acids. V trimming: 5 bases; J trimming: 3 bases; junction bases outside the gene matches: 4.

This clonotype occurred many times. The chain has TRBV2 and TRBJ2-7, with 7 nucleotides matching TRBD2. V lost 3 bases, J lost 2 bases, and 4 bases stayed unmatched. This CDR3 has 14 amino acids. Germline-derived CDR1 and CDR2 are SNHLY and FYNNEI. CDR3 sequence: CASSDPSGAYEQYF. The CDR3 DNA follows: TGTGCCAGCAGTGACCCCAGCGGGGCCTACGAGCAGTACTTC.

This clonotype was seen repeatedly, ten times or more. This chain joins TRBV30 and TRBJ2-7; D uncertain. Germline CDR1 and CDR2: GTSNPN and SVGIG (reference sequence). Trimming shortened V by 1 base and J by 6 bases, and 10 bases separated the two germline ends. This CDR3 has 12 residues. CDR3 in DNA: TGTGCCTGGAGTGCGCAGTTTTCCGAGCAGTACTTC. Translating gives CAWSAQFSEQYF.

This clonotype was detected a few times. The CDR3 does not end in the conserved phenylalanine or tryptophan, so this is likely a read error. The chain combines TRBV2 with TRBJ1-5; 8 bases align to TRBD1. CDR1 SNHLY and CDR2 FYNNEI come from the germline V gene. This CDR3 has 13 residues. V was clipped by 6 bases and J by 7 bases; unmatched bases: 5. In DNA, the CDR3 is TGTGCCAGCAGGGCCACAGGGGGACAGCCCCAGCATCTT. Translation gives CASRATGGQPQHL.

This clonotype has a count of ten or more. The rearrangement joins TRBV11-2 to TRBJ1-1; no definite D call. V was shortened by 1 base and J by 0 bases, with 12 bases between the two germline ends. The CDR3 contains 16 residues. Germline V gene sequence: CDR1 SGHAT, CDR2 FQNNGV. The CDR3 protein is CASSLVAAQMNTEAFF. CDR3 nucleotide sequence: TGTGCCAGCAGCTTAGTTGCGGCACAGATGAACACTGAAGCTTTCTTT.

The table lists this clonotype with many counts. The chain carries TRBV3-1 and TRBJ1-5; D might be TRBD1 (6 bases). Per the germline V gene, CDR1 is LGHDT and CDR2 is YNNKEL (reference sequence). The CDR3 runs to 14 residues. With 4 bases removed from V and 7 bases from J, the gap between germline ends came to 14 bases. The CDR3 reads CASSLNRAGQPQHF. The CDR3 region has the DNA TGTGCCAGCAGCCTCAACAGGGCCGGGCAGCCCCAGCATTTT.

The chain has TRBV5-6 and TRBJ1-3; D remains ambiguous. Germline CDR1 is SGHDT and CDR2 is YYEEEE. Trimming shortened V by 3 bases and J by 0 bases, and 10 bases separated the two germline ends. The CDR3 contains 15 residues. CDR3 nucleotide sequence: TGTGCCAGCAGCTCTGGTTCCCGCTCTGGAAACACCATATATTTT. This codes for CASSSGSRSGNTIYF.

This clonotype was recorded at least ten times. The chain recombines TRBV29-1 with TRBJ2-1, with D possibly TRBD1 on 5 matching bases. Trimming shortened V by 8 bases and J by 7 bases, and 21 bases separated the two germline ends. The length of the CDR3 is 14 residues. Germline loops: CDR1 SQVTM, CDR2 ANQGSEA. The CDR3 sequence is CSCQGLKGINEQFF. The CDR3 DNA follows: TGCAGCTGCCAAGGGCTAAAGGGGATTAATGAGCAGTTCTTC.

In this sample, this clonotype turned up many times. The chain recombines TRBV6-8 with TRBJ1-2, with 10 bases that match TRBD1. The CDR3 loop spans 16 amino acids. Trimming removed 6 bases from V and 6 bases from J; junction bases left unmatched: 13. From germline, CDR1 is MNHGY and CDR2 SAAAGT. The chain's CDR3 is CASRDPGQGKVDGYTF. The CDR3 region has the DNA TGTGCCAGCAGGGACCCGGGACAGGGGAAAGTAGATGGCTACACCTTC.